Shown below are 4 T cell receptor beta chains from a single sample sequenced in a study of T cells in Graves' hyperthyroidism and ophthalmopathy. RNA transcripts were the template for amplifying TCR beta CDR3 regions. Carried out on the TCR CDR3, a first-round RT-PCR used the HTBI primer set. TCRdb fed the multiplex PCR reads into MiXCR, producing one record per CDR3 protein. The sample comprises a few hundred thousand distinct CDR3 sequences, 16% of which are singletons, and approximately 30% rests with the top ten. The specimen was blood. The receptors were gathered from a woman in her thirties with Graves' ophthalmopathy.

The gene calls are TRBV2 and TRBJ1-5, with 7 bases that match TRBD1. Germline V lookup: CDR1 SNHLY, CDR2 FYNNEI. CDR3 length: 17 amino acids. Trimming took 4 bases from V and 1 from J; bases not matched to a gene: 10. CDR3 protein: CASSVDRVISSNQPQHF. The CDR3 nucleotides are TGTGCCAGCAGTGTCGACAGGGTTATTTCGAGCAATCAGCCCCAGCATTTT.

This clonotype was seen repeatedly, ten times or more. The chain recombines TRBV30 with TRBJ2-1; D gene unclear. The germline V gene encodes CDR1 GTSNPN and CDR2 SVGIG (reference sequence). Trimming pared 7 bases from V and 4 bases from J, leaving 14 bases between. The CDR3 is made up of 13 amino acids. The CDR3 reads CASLYPGYNEQFF. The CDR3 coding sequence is TGTGCCTCCCTTTATCCGGGTTACAATGAGCAGTTCTTC.

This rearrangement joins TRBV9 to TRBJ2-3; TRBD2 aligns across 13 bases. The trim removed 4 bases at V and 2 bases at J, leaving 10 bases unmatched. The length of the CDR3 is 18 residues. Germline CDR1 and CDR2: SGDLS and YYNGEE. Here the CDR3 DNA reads TGTGCCAGCAGCACCGGGACTAGCGGGACCGAAATCACAGATACGCAGTATTTT. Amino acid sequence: CASSTGTSGTEITDTQYF.

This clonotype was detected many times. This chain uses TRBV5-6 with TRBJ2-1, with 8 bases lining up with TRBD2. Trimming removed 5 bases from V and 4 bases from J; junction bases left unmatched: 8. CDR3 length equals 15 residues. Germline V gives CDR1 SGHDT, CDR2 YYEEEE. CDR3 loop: CASSPRGGLYNEQFF. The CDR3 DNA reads TGTGCCAGCAGTCCCCGCGGGGGGTTGTACAATGAGCAGTTCTTC.